The 14 T cell receptor beta chains below were found in one sample sequenced in a study of PD-1 blockade in classical Hodgkin lymphoma (dated by TCRdb to between 2020 and 2021). Preparation of the library involved the immunoSEQ multiplex PCR assay. In its TCRdb copy, this immuneACCESS table keeps in-frame sequences only and misses some clones. Where compared with another copy, unresolved V genes explain less than half of these, and the others have no known cause. A total of about 85,000 clones appear in this sample, roughly 91% of them only once. Approximately 2.4% of the sample lies in the top ten. The label giving this sample's time point can be read as: cycle 2 day 1 (C2D1) of nivolumab. All trial patients had relapsed after autologous stem cell transplantation, with cohorts A, B and C differing in prior brentuximab vedotin exposure. The input for sequencing was peripheral blood mononuclear cells (PBMCs), taken before the second cycle of nivolumab. The receptor set was obtained from a human donor with classical Hodgkin lymphoma.

The rearrangement links TRBV5-1 to TRBJ2-5, with D perhaps matching TRBD1 or TRBD2 (6 bases each). The V end lost 1 base, the J end lost 5 bases, and 12 bases lay between the germline ends. CDR1 and CDR2 from the germline V gene are SGHRS and YFSETQ. The CDR3 covers 14 residues. Written as DNA, the CDR3 is TGCGCCAGCAGCTTGTACGGGGGCTGGGAGACCCAGTACTTC. Its translation: CASSLYGGWETQYF.

The rearrangement links TRBV6-5 to TRBJ2-1; the D gene is possibly TRBD1 (5 bases). There are 16 residues in the CDR3. Trimming shortened V by 0 bases and J by 7 bases, and 16 bases separated the two germline ends. Germline lookup yields CDR1 MNHEY and CDR2 SVGAGI. The CDR3 DNA reads TGTGCCAGCAGTTACTCCTGGGGCGCGATTGGTAATGAGCAGTTCTTC. The encoded protein is CASSYSWGAIGNEQFF.

The V call is TRBV27, the J call TRBJ1-5; a possible D gene is TRBD1 (6 bases). CDR1 and CDR2 (germline): MNHEY, SMNVEV (reference sequence). The CDR3 has 15 residues. The V gene lost 5 bases and the J gene lost 0 bases, with 11 bases spanning the gap. CDR3 sequence: CASSRQADSNQPQHF. CDR3 sequence (DNA): TGTGCCAGCAGTCGACAGGCGGATAGCAATCAGCCCCAGCATTTT.

CDR3 in amino acids: CASRRTDTGAQYF. The CDR3, as DNA: TGTGCCAGCAGACGGACAGACACCGGGGCCCAGTACTTC. This rearrangement joins TRBV6-1 to TRBJ2-5; D may be TRBD1 (6 bases). Germline V gene sequence: CDR1 MNHNS, CDR2 SASEGT. The CDR3 loop spans 13 amino acids. V was trimmed by 6 bases and J by 9 bases, leaving 17 bases between them.

The chain recombines TRBV5-6 with TRBJ2-5, with D possibly being TRBD2 (5 bases). The CDR3 runs 16 residues. Germline V CDR1 and CDR2: SGHDT, YYEEEE. V gave up 3 bases and J gave up 5 bases, with 20 bases separating them. The CDR3 sequence is CASSSWWGAINETQYF. CDR3 DNA sequence: TGTGCCAGCAGCTCCTGGTGGGGAGCAATCAATGAGACCCAGTACTTC.

The V gene is TRBV19, the J gene TRBJ1-2; 8 bases are shared with TRBD1. The ends lost 6 bases at V and 6 bases at J; junction bases unmatched: 12. CDR1 is LNHDA, CDR2 SQIVND, per germline (reference sequence). The CDR3 contains 15 residues. CDR3 coding DNA: TGTGCCAGTAGAGGTTTGGACAGGGCCTTGGATGGCTACACCTTC. Translation: CASRGLDRALDGYTF.

This chain links TRBV29-1 with TRBJ1-2, with D hard to call. This CDR3 is 11 amino acids long. The germline V gene encodes CDR1 SQVTM and CDR2 ANQGSEA. V was trimmed by 3 bases and J by 4 bases, leaving 6 bases between them. DNA of the CDR3: TGCAGCGTTGAGGGCCGCTATGGCTACACCTTC. Translated, it gives CSVEGRYGYTF. The whole variable domain, remainder taken from reference TRBV29-1 and TRBJ1-2, is SAVISQKPSRDICQRGTSLTIQCQVDSQVTMMFWYRQQPGQSLTLIATANQGSEATYESGFVIDKFPISRPNLTFSTLTVSNMSPEDSSIYLCSVEGRYGYTFGSGTRLTVV.

Here the CDR3 DNA reads TGTGCCTGGAGGAGGCCTGGGAGTTCGAATCAGCCCCAGCATTTT. This sequence encodes CAWRRPGSSNQPQHF. J is TRBJ1-5 and V is TRBV30; D remains unclear. Deletions cut 3 bases from V and 4 bases from J, with 16 bases between. The CDR3 has 15 amino acids. Per germline, CDR1 GTSNPN and CDR2 SVGIG (reference sequence).

The genes are TRBV4-2 and TRBJ2-1; D unclear. Trimming took 5 bases from V and 6 from J, leaving 11 bases between them. CDR1 and CDR2 from the germline V gene are LGHNA and YNFKEQ. The CDR3 spans 13 residues. The chain's CDR3 is CASSYGWANEQFF. The CDR3 nucleotides read TGTGCCAGCAGCTACGGGTGGGCCAATGAGCAGTTCTTC.

The chain employs TRBV7-6 and TRBJ2-1, with 8 bases fitting TRBD2. The CDR3 contains 18 residues. Germline CDR1 and CDR2: SGHVS and FNYEAQ. The V segment lost 0 bases and the J segment 0 bases; nucleotides outside the gene matches: 7. The CDR3 DNA follows: TGTGCCAGCAGCTTAGCCAGTCGCGGGGGGAGCTCCTACAATGAGCAGTTCTTC. Translated: CASSLASRGGSSYNEQFF.

The table lists this clone with a count of one. The rearrangement links TRBV18 to TRBJ1-1, with a weak D call TRBD1 (5 bases). Trimming took off 3 bases at V and 0 bases at J, with 5 bases between the two ends. This CDR3 is built from 13 residues. CDR1 is KGHSH, CDR2 LQKENI, per germline. The CDR3 here is CASSPTVNTEAFF. The CDR3 bases are TGTGCCAGCTCACCGACAGTGAACACTGAAGCTTTCTTT. Full variable domain (outside the CDR3, taken from reference TRBV18 and TRBJ1-1): NAGVMQNPRHLVRRRGQEARLRCSPMKGHSHVYWYRQLPEEGLKFMVYLQKENIIDESGMPKERFSAEFPKEGPSILRIQQVVRGDSAAYFCASSPTVNTEAFFGQGTRLTVV.

The chain combines TRBV2 with TRBJ2-7; D might be TRBD1 (7 bases). V was trimmed by 3 bases and J by 6 bases, leaving 18 bases between them. This CDR3 comprises 15 residues. Germline V lookup: CDR1 SNHLY, CDR2 FYNNEI. The CDR3 spells CASSDVQGGSGEQYF. The CDR3 DNA sequence: TGTGCCAGCAGTGATGTTCAGGGGGGCTCGGGCGAGCAGTACTTC.

The chain carries TRBV5-1 and TRBJ2-7; 8 bases fit TRBD1. The V and J ends lost 2 bases and 1 base, in that order; junction bases with no gene match: 5. The CDR3 has 15 residues. Looked up from germline, CDR1 is SGHRS and CDR2 is YFSETQ. The CDR3 region has the DNA TGCGCCAGCAGCTTCGGACAGGGTAGATCCTACGAGCAGTACTTC. This gives the protein CASSFGQGRSYEQYF.

This chain joins TRBV2 and TRBJ1-1; D is perhaps TRBD1 (5 bases). V lost 6 bases, J lost 10 bases, and 18 bases lay in between. The CDR3 is 13 residues long. Germline CDR1 reads SNHLY; CDR2 reads FYNNEI. CDR3 in DNA: TGTGCCAGCAGCTGGACAATCCCTCTAGGAGCTTTCTTT. Amino acid sequence: CASSWTIPLGAFF. Variable domain in full (rest from reference TRBV2 and TRBJ1-1): EPEVTQTPSHQVTQMGQEVILRCVPISNHLYFYWYRQILGQKVEFLVSFYNNEISEKSEIFDDQFSVERPDGSNFTLKIRSTKLEDSAMYFCASSWTIPLGAFFGQGTRLTVV.